This T cell receptor (beta chain) was observed in a study of STAT5B mutations in CD4+ large granular lymphocyte leukemia (dated by TCRdb to 2022 to 2024). For the wider study: Among healthy controls, the CDR3 'QG' motif was associated with a particular HLA allele. TCRbeta repertoires of CD4+ T-cell large granular lymphocyte leukemia patients were compared with those of healthy blood donors. Flow cytometry on FACSCanto II or FACSVerse showed that the purified fractions were more than 95% pure among lymphocytes. Broad study findings and their caveats: TRBV06-family usage was enriched among the top patient clones (8/27) compared with healthy controls (2/35). Main leukemic clonotypes were private to each patient, although over 20% appeared at low frequency in other patients' non-leukemic repertoires. Data were not HLA-matched; higher clonality in CD4+ versus CD8+ T-LGLL could reflect the relatively small sample size. Compared with healthy CD4+ repertoires, CD4-sorted patient repertoires appeared more clonal, and this difference remained even after the putative leukemic clones were removed.

TCRbeta rearrangements were sequenced from genomic DNA using the immunoSEQ assay at survey resolution. The authors processed their data as follows. In the TCR sequencing data, the lowest productive clonotype frequency that could be detected was 2.59 x 10-5. Only productive TCRbeta rearrangements, meaning sequences that were complete and in-frame, were kept for the analyses. The clonality of each sample was calculated as Simpson clonality in the immunoSEQ Analyzer version 3.0. Clones were categorized by frequency as very rare, small, medium, large (1-20%) or hyperexpanded (>20%). Generation probabilities were estimated with OLGA 1.2.3, V-gene circos plots were made with VDJtools, specificities were looked up in VDJdb, and CDR3 motifs were identified with GLIPH. Held by TCRdb, this immuneACCESS table contains in-frame sequences only and omits some clones. Under half of the omission traces to an unresolved V gene where checked; the cause of the rest is unknown. The D gene and trimming were derived from the DNA, and the V and J assignments and clone size from that table. For this sample there are about 26,000 clones; around 81% appear just once. Of the sample, less than 0.35% is held by the ten largest clones.

This clone was counted between two and nine times. The target of this receptor is not known. No much larger clone is present one base from it, and per-base qualities are unavailable. Buffy coats from around 37 blood donors, supplied by the Finnish Red Cross blood service, were used as healthy controls. All TCR-sequenced material derived from peripheral blood: patient blood samples and healthy donor buffy coats. Peripheral blood mononuclear cells were isolated by Ficoll-Hypaque gradient centrifugation. CD4+ cells were magnetically purified from the buffy coats of healthy controls. Genomic DNA was extracted using the Gentra Puregene Cell and Tissue kit, and a Qubit 2.0 fluorometer was used to quantify it. V loses 2 bases at its end and J loses 4 bases; junction bases beyond the gene matches: 7. Its CDR3 holds 16 amino acids, cysteine through phenylalanine. Of the read, only the CDR3 DNA is kept; its 48 bases are in frame from base 1. CDR1 MNHEY and CDR2 SVGAGI are derived from the germline V gene.

This sequence uses TRBV6-5 and TRBJ1-2; 10 of the junction bases match TRBD1. Sequenced material: CD4+ T cells from blood buffy coats. This sequence originates from a human donor in good health. Here is the DNA: TGTGCCAGCAGTTACCTGAGGACAGGGGGGTCCTATGGCTACACCTTC. This sequence encodes CASSYLRTGGSYGYTF.